The rows below give T cell receptor beta chains drawn from one sample of a study of T cell repertoires in cytomegalovirus infection. TCRdb fed the reads into MiXCR, producing one record per CDR3 protein. The table includes hundreds of thousands of distinct CDR3 sequences, approximately 31% detected once. These receptors' targets are unknown. This specimen was cultured CD8+ T cells from PBMCs, taken from culture after CMV antigen stimulation. The receptor set was obtained from a human donor in good health (CMV status not recorded). Some clones in this sample may be carry-over from other donors' samples. CDR3s include the opening cysteine and the closing phenylalanine or tryptophan. A D gene is named only where the DNA matches it firmly. For some rows the clone size is stated as once, few or many, or as a class when expanded; others skip it.

J gene,clone size,D gene,V gene,CDR3 DNA,CDR3 protein
TRBJ1-5,.,.,TRBV11-2,TGTGCCAGCAGCTTAGGGGTGGGCTATAGCAATCAGCCCCAGCATTTT,CASSLGVGYSNQPQHF
TRBJ1-5,few,.,TRBV12-3/TRBV12-4,TGTGCCAGCAGCGGGGTGAGGTGGCCCCAGCATTTT,CASSGVRWPQHF
TRBJ1-2,.,.,TRBV19,TGTGCCAGTAGTACATCTCTAAACTATGGCTACACCTTC,CASSTSLNYGYTF
TRBJ1-5,.,.,TRBV7-3,TGTGCCAACAGCTTAGAGGATCGGCGGGGGAATCAGCCCCAGCATTTT,CANSLEDRRGNQPQHF
TRBJ1-1,few,.,TRBV3-1,TGTGCCAGCAGCCAAGAGGGCAGCATGAACACTGAAGCTTTCTTT,CASSQEGSMNTEAFF
TRBJ2-7,few,TRBD2,TRBV5-4,TGTGCCAGCAGCTTGGGTAGCGGGGGGGCCTACGAGCAGTACTTC,CASSLGSGGAYEQYF
TRBJ2-7,few,.,TRBV5-6,TGTGCCAGCAGCTTGCTAAGGGGAGTAGGAGAGCAGTACTTC,CASSLLRGVGEQYF
TRBJ2-5,.,.,TRBV27,TGTGCCAGCAGTTTAAATCCTAGCTTAGAGACCCAGTACTTC,CASSLNPSLETQYF
TRBJ1-1,.,.,TRBV12-3/TRBV12-4,TGTGCCAGCAGTTTAGGTGAGCTGGGATACACTGAAGCTTTCTTT,CASSLGELGYTEAFF
TRBJ2-3,many,TRBD1,TRBV28,TGTGCCAGCAGTCCCGGACAGGGGGCGAGGACAGATACGCAGTATTTT,CASSPGQGARTDTQYF
TRBJ2-1,.,TRBD1,TRBV4-3,TGCGCCAGCAGCCAAGTATGGGACAGGGGAAACAATGAGCAGTTCTTC,CASSQVWDRGNNEQFF
TRBJ2-2,few,TRBD1,TRBV6-4,TGTGCCAGCAGTGACTCGCGGGACAGGGGAGGCACCGGGGAGCTGTTTTTT,CASSDSRDRGGTGELFF
TRBJ1-1,.,.,TRBV4-1,TGCGCCAGCAGCCAGATCGTGAACACTGAAGCTTTCTTT,CASSQIVNTEAFF
TRBJ2-2,few,TRBD1,TRBV4-3,TGCGCCAGCAGCCGATCCCTGGGACAGTGGAACACCGGGGAGCTGTTTTTT,CASSRSLGQWNTGELFF
TRBJ2-1,few,TRBD2,TRBV7-9,TGTGCCAGCAGCTCTAGGGGGGAATCCGGGACTAGCGGGGGTGACAATGAGCAGTTCTTC,CASSSRGESGTSGGDNEQFF
TRBJ1-5,few,.,TRBV24-1,TGTGCCACCAGTGCGTCACAGGGACTTAGCAATCAGCCCCAGCATTTT,CATSASQGLSNQPQHF
TRBJ2-3,few,TRBD1,TRBV6-1,TGTGCCAGCAGCCTTAGACAGGGGAAGTCTAGCACAGATACGCAGTATTTT,CASSLRQGKSSTDTQYF
TRBJ2-7,once,.,TRBV5-1,TGCGCCAGCAGCTTGGAGCCAGGAGCTACCTACGAGCAGTACTTC,CASSLEPGATYEQYF
TRBJ2-2,many,.,TRBV19,TGTGCCAGTAGTACCACAGGGACCGGGGAGCTGTTTTTT,CASSTTGTGELFF
TRBJ2-1,many,.,TRBV9,TGTGCCAGCAGCGTAGTCCCGAGCTCCTACAATGAGCAGTTCTTC,CASSVVPSSYNEQFF
TRBJ1-1,.,.,TRBV7-8,TGTGCCAGCAGCGTGGACTACATGAACACTGAAGCTTTCTTT,CASSVDYMNTEAFF
TRBJ2-2,.,TRBD1,TRBV20-1,TGCAGTGCTACGCCCCCAACAGGGGGTGGGCTGTTTTTT,CSATPPTGGGLFF
TRBJ1-1,.,.,TRBV7-9,TGTGCCAGCAGCTACCGGGACTGGAACACTGAAGCTTTCTTT,CASSYRDWNTEAFF
TRBJ2-3,many,TRBD2,TRBV7-2,TGTGCCAGCAGCCCAAGCGGGGGCCCAGATACGCAGTATTTT,CASSPSGGPDTQYF
TRBJ2-5,.,.,TRBV5-8,TGTGCCAGCAGCCCGGAGAGGGAAAGGGAGACCCAGTACTTC,CASSPERERETQYF
TRBJ2-2,.,TRBD1,TRBV20-1,TGCAGTGCTAGATCAACAGGGGCCAACACCGGGGAGCTGTTTTTT,CSARSTGANTGELFF
TRBJ1-1,.,TRBD1,TRBV27,TGTGCCAACAGTTCCCCGGGACAGGGATCTGAAGCTTTCTTT,CANSSPGQGSEAFF
TRBJ2-3,many,.,TRBV2,TGTGCCAGCAGTGGAGGGACGCAGTATTTT,CASSGGTQYF
TRBJ1-1,many,TRBD1,TRBV10-3,TGTGCCATCAGTCGGACGGCAGGGGGCCGTGAAGCTTTCTTT,CAISRTAGGREAFF
TRBJ1-5,many,.,TRBV6-2/TRBV6-3,TGTGCCAGCAGTTACGGGGCGCGCAATCAGCCCCAGCATTTT,CASSYGARNQPQHF
TRBJ2-4,once,.,TRBV5-8,TGTGCCAGCAGCTTCTCAGGGGGGTCCATTCAGTACTTC,CASSFSGGSIQYF
TRBJ1-1,few,.,TRBV27,TGTGCCAGCAGTTTATGGCCCGGGGATCTAGCTGAAGCTTTCTTT,CASSLWPGDLAEAFF
TRBJ2-1,few,.,TRBV7-6,TGTGCCAGCAGCTCCCTAAAAGGCCCCGGACGGAGTTTCGGGAATGAGCAGTTCTTC,CASSSLKGPGRSFGNEQFF